This T cell receptor (beta chain) was obtained from a study of cytomegalovirus exposure and HLA in healthy donors (dated by TCRdb to about 2017). Study-level background: According to an earlier analysis of 587 of the donors, about 170 million T cells yielded some 120 million unique TCR beta sequences and approximately 300 Gb of sequence data. Donor age, sex, ethnicity and CMV serostatus were compiled together with the repertoire data. Because of strong linkage in the cohort, five DR-DQ haplotypes were treated as single units for association and clustering. The study combined high-throughput TCR immunosequencing, statistical association of individual TCRs with disease status, and machine learning to predict cytomegalovirus infection status. The study was designed to test whether signatures of past pathogen exposure could be identified by cataloging public T cell receptors. Besides the first cohort of roughly 660 subjects, a separate validation cohort made up of about 120 different subjects was used. An early release covering roughly 600 HLA-typed donors comprised approximately 290 gigabases of sequencing data and some 79 million unique TCR sequences. Rather than using new phenotypic data, the later analysis identified candidate immune exposures from TCR beta sequences and from how often those sequences occurred across donors. HLA typing included class I and class II loci at four-digit resolution. On average, roughly 240,000 unique TCR beta nucleotide sequences were sequenced per donor among several hundred genotyped donors of the cohort, with approximately 18% of those sequences being non-productive. Every repertoire in the discovery cohort had been generated on one and the same sequencing platform. The genetic ancestry cluster associated with self-reported Caucasian donors included over 80% of the roughly 400 genotyped donors. To study patterns of TCR occurrence, a later analysis re-analyzed previously published TCR beta repertoires from 666 donors and added high-resolution HLA genotyping. A later genetic analysis used genome-wide SNP genotypes for about three fifths of the 666 donors, treating that subset as a discovery cohort. Using immunosequencing, the study profiled T cell repertoires from fewer than 700 subjects and related those repertoires to cytomegalovirus serostatus. An earlier analysis of around 640 of the donors used high-throughput TCR beta sequencing to judge whether each TCR beta V gene segment behaved as functional or pseudogenic. Typing coverage differed by locus: A, B, C, DRB1 and DQB1 were typed in roughly 620-630 donors, DQA1 in about 500, DPA1 in 600 to 610, and DPB1 in just under 490.

In the case of this clone: Its antigen is unknown. Within one base of it there is no much larger clone, and no base qualities were kept.

The cohort comprised around 690 healthy bone marrow donors. At the time of sampling, every cohort member was nominally healthy, though immune exposures that went unrecorded were likely present. Of the roughly 720 cohort members, almost 300 had positive CMV serostatus and approximately 400 had negative CMV serostatus, and CMV serostatus was not recorded for the donor. A peripheral blood sample was provided by each donor, and peripheral blood mononuclear cells were used for TCR beta sequencing. Genomic DNA extraction from the blood cell samples was performed with the Qiagen DNeasy Blood Extraction Kit. The library was prepared using the immunoSEQ multiplex PCR assay. For the multiplex PCR, a mixture combining 60 forward primers for TCR Vbeta segments and 13 reverse primers for TCR Jbeta segments was used. The CDR3 region of rearranged TCR beta genes was amplified from genomic DNA by a multiplex PCR assay. Amplified TCR beta libraries were sequenced as 87-base-pair reads on the Illumina HiSeq System. In the source study's methods: In a later analysis, some 80 million unique TCR beta chains were counted across the 500 to 850 repertoires, and approximately 11 million of these chains were shared by at least two donors. To remove PCR and sequencing errors, raw reads were error-corrected and collapsed into unique sequences using a nearest-neighbor algorithm that merged closely related sequences. V, D and J gene segments were assigned by aligning CDR3 sequences to IMGT reference sequences. For a sequence to be retained, at least a six-nucleotide match to both a V gene segment and a J gene segment was required. A rearrangement was called productive if the CDR3 had no stop codons and remained in frame with V and J, and every other rearrangement was called non-productive. Following IMGT convention, CDR3 was defined as the stretch from the second conserved V-encoded cysteine up to the conserved J-encoded phenylalanine. Sequences without an unambiguous match to a single V gene segment were excluded from the earlier analysis of about 600 of the donors. An earlier analysis of about 590 of the donors classified V segments as functional when productive rearrangements were above 56.7% and as segregating when the standard deviation between donors was above 5%. A statistical classification framework was developed to diagnose cytomegalovirus status using the catalog of TCR beta chain sequences. V and J gene assignment, in a later analysis, came from comparing TCR nucleotide sequences with IMGT/GENE-DB human TR gene sequences. The TCRdist pipeline was used in a later analysis to assign CDR3 sequences and most-parsimonious VDJ recombination scenarios. A later analysis defined each TCR beta chain by its CDR3 amino acid sequence plus V-gene family, and excluded reads lacking a unique V-gene family. As a way to deal with suspected cross-contamination and a sequencing artifact, a later analysis dropped 450 to 600 nucleotide sequences that were highly shared and had low generation probability. For each public chain, a later analysis derived a clonal expansion index from normalized ranks of inferred template counts within each repertoire. In a later analysis, generation probabilities were computed with a VDJ recombination model fitted to out-of-frame rearrangements, and the resulting probabilities were checked against IGoR. In a later analysis, hypergeometric tests were used to score TCR-TCR, TCR-HLA and TCR-CMV co-occurrence, with a repertoire-size bias correction applied to TCR pairs. A later analysis estimated false discovery rates by permuting HLA or CMV assignments 20 times. In a later analysis, co-occurring TCRs were grouped using DBSCAN, and TCRdist sequence similarity was added for clustering within HLA-allele-positive subsets. Repertoires with fewer than 30,000 or more than 120,000 public chains were left out of co-occurrence clustering, as were four to six repertoires with anomalous nucleotide sharing. Entries here come from immuneACCESS through TCRdb and include only in-frame sequences with V and J called. Some clones fail to appear in such tables; in the studies checked, an unresolved V gene covers under half of the shortfall, and the cause of the remainder is unknown. The V and J calls and clone size are taken from that table; D and trimming were inferred from the DNA. The sample table lists around 150,000 clones, approximately 61% of them with a count of one. Under 2% of the sample is in the top ten clones.

Study-wide conclusions, independent of this receptor: Most TCR sequences were observed very rarely across donors, whereas some public TCRs were present in many individuals. A further reported finding was that TCR beta sequences accurately predicted the HLA-A and HLA-B alleles for most subjects in the first cohort. Because counts were too low, approximately 18 rarely observed V segments, including chromosome 9 orphons, were excluded from the earlier analysis of 587 of the donors. CMV serostatus was the only immune exposure information available for the cohort. Because HLA typing was missing for some donors at each locus, association tests included only the typed subset. In a later analysis, TCR association rates were found to vary across HLA loci, with the most associated TCRs seen for DRB1 alleles and the fewest for HLA-C alleles. In vitro tests confirmed that a few of the cytomegalovirus-associated TCR beta chains recognize cytomegalovirus antigens. It was suggested by the authors that the approach could potentially be generalized to other disease states and immunological phenotypes. Compared with equally common non-associated chains, HLA-associated TCR beta chains in a later analysis were more clonally expanded and had lower generation probabilities. Only TCR beta chains were sequenced in this cohort, and the absence of alpha or paired-chain data limited detectable features. The 87-base-pair reads could not distinguish some IMGT-functional V segments, including TRBV6-2 and TRBV6-3, so those segments were excluded. In the study, 164 TCR beta chains were listed as associated with cytomegalovirus. Strong co-occurrence of HLA alleles, especially DR and DQ, made assigning TCR associations to individual alleles difficult. A cluster of highly shared sequence variants was judged likely to be a technical artifact of the sequencing pipeline. A later analysis found that most CMV-associated TCR beta chains appeared HLA-restricted, with HLA associations seemingly driven largely by CMV exposure. In a later genetic analysis, fewer N-insertions in productive TCRs were reported among donors in an Asian-associated ancestry cluster than the roughly 700-donor mean. In a later analysis, several top co-occurrence clusters were reported to appear linked to parvovirus B19, influenza, CMV and Epstein-Barr virus. Broadly in line with IMGT annotations, most TCR beta V segments showed up in productive rearrangements about 87% or about 30% of the time in an earlier analysis of around 600 of the donors. The classifier was reported to diagnose cytomegalovirus status with high specificity and sensitivity in both the original and validation cohorts. At a false discovery rate of 0.05, a later analysis linked 15,000 to 20,000 TCR beta sequences to specific HLA alleles. Roughly uniform sequencing depth across donors was assumed in presence/absence analyses, although this assumption may not hold. Linkage disequilibrium might explain the correlated functional status among segregating V segments, but an unknown experimental factor could not be ruled out. An association between a missense DCLRE1C variant and V-gene and J-gene trimming of TCR beta chains was found in a later genetic analysis and replicated in an independent cohort.

Looking up the germline V gene (reference sequence) yields CDR1 LNHDA and CDR2 SQIVND. Including the terminal cysteine and phenylalanine, the CDR3 comprises 15 residues. CDR3 DNA is the only sequence kept; it has 45 bases, read in frame from the first base. V is pared back by 7 bases and J by 0 bases, with 13 bases lying between the germline termini. The chain is made from TRBV19 and TRBJ1-5; no D gene can be assigned with confidence. Sequencing was performed on PBMCs. The receptor comes from a human donor in good health. The CDR3 in this case is CASTTSWGSNQPQHF. The DNA reads as follows: TGTGCCAGTACCACTAGTTGGGGTAGCAATCAGCCCCAGCATTTT.